This T cell receptor (beta chain) was obtained from a study of T cell responses to AZD1222 COVID-19 vaccine. Germline CDR1 and CDR2: KGHSH and LQKENI. The CDR3 consists of 15 residues. V was pared by 6 bases and J by 0 bases, with 6 bases of the junction left unmatched. The method was immunoSEQ multiplex PCR; TCRdb's version includes in-frame clones alone and lacks a portion of them. The table records about 94,000 clones, about 85% of them present only once. The sequencing used peripheral blood, collected 28 days after the second AZD1222 dose. The origin of this receptor is an adult who received the AZD1222 COVID-19 vaccine. The chain carries TRBV18 and TRBJ2-7; TRBD1 agrees at 9 bases. CDR3 coding DNA: TGTGCCAGCTCCCACACGACAGGGGGCTCCTACGAGCAGTACTTC. Amino acid sequence: CASSHTTGGSYEQYF.